Below, 2 T cell receptor beta chains from the same sample are listed, as sequenced in a study of blood T cell repertoires in COVID-19. Here immunoSEQ multiplex PCR was the method, and the copy in TCRdb shows in-frame clones only, minus some. The sample records about 80,000 clones, roughly four fifths being singletons. The sequencing sample was made of peripheral blood. The source is a woman in her seventies with acute or convalescent COVID-19.

The chain combines TRBV4-1 with TRBJ2-5, with TRBD2 matching over 7 bases. The length of the CDR3 is 15 residues. V trimming: 2 bases; J trimming: 4 bases; junction bases outside the gene matches: 7. CDR1 and CDR2 from the germline V gene are MGHRA and YSYEKL. The CDR3: CASSQPTSARETQYF. The CDR3 DNA follows: TGCGCCAGCAGCCAACCTACTAGCGCAAGAGAGACCCAGTACTTC.

This chain joins TRBV18 and TRBJ2-7; 7 nucleotides line up with TRBD1. After removal of 1 base from V and 0 bases from J, the junction contained 9 bases not matched to a gene. Germline V gene sequence: CDR1 KGHSH, CDR2 LQKENI. This CDR3 is built from 17 residues. The CDR3 region is CASSPQRDSESSYEQYF. The CDR3 DNA reads TGTGCCAGCTCACCACAAAGGGACAGTGAGAGCTCCTACGAGCAGTACTTC.